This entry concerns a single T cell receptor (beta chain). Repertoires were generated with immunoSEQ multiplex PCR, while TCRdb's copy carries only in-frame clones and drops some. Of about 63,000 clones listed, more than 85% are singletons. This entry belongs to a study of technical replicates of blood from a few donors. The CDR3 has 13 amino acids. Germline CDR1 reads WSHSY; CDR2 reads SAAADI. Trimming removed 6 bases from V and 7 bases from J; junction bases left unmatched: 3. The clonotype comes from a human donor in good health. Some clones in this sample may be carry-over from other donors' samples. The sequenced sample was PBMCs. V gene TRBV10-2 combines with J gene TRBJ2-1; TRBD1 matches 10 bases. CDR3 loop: CASRDRGRNEQFF. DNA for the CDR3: TGCGCCAGCAGGGACAGGGGGAGGAATGAGCAGTTCTTC.